This T cell receptor beta chain originates from a study of lymphopenia after photon versus proton radiotherapy. TCRdb's copy holds only in-frame clones and misses some; the assay was immunoSEQ multiplex PCR. The sample has under 70,000 clones, around 92% seen once. Per the germline V gene, CDR1 is MNHNS and CDR2 is SASEGT. This CDR3 comprises 17 residues. Study conclusions and caveats: Larger post-nadir TCR diversity loss correlated inversely with survival in deceased patients.

This clone has only one observation. Its antigen is currently unknown. The source material was peripheral blood, sampled from a patient treated with photon-based radiotherapy. This clonotype was sampled from a woman between 40 and 55 years old with cholangiocarcinoma. The V and J genes are TRBV6-1 and TRBJ2-5, with unresolved D. The J call is uncertain, as TRBJ2-7 better fits the DNA end. The chain's CDR3 is CASSVASTPGLSYEQYF. In nucleotides, the CDR3 is TGTGCCAGCAGTGTGGCATCCACCCCGGGCCTCTCCTACGAGCAGTACTTC.